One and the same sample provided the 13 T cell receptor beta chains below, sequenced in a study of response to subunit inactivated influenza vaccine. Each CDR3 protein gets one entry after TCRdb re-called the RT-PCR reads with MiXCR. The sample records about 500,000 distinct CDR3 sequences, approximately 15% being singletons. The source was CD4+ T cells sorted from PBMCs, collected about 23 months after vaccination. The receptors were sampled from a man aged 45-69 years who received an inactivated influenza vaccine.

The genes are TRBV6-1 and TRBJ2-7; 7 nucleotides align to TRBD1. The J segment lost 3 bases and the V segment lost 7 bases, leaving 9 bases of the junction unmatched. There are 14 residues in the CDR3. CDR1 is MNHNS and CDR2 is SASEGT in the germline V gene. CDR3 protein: CASKRQGWGYEQYF. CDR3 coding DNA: TGTGCCAGCAAGAGACAGGGTTGGGGCTACGAGCAGTACTTC.

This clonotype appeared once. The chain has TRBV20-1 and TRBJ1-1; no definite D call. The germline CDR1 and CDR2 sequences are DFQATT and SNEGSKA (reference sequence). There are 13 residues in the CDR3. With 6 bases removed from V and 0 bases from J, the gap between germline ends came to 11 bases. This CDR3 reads CSAARTMNTEAFF. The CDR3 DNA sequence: TGCAGTGCCGCTCGCACCATGAACACTGAAGCTTTCTTT.

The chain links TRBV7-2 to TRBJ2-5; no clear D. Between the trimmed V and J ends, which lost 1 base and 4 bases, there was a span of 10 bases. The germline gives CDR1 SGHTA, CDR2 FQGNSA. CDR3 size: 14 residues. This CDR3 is CASSLVPGTETQYF. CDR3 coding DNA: TGTGCCAGCAGCTTAGTTCCGGGTACAGAGACCCAGTACTTC. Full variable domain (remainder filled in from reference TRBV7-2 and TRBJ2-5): GAGVSQSPSNKVTEKGKDVELRCDPISGHTALYWYRQSLGQGLEFLIYFQGNSAPDKSGLPSDRFSAERTGGSVSTLTIQRTQQEDSAVYLCASSLVPGTETQYFGPGTRLLVL.

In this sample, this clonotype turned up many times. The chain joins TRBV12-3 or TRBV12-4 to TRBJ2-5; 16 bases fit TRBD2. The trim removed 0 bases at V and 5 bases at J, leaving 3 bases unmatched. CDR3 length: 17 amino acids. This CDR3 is CASSLAGLAGGRETQYF. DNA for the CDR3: TGTGCCAGCAGTTTAGCGGGACTAGCGGGGGGGCGGGAGACCCAGTACTTC.

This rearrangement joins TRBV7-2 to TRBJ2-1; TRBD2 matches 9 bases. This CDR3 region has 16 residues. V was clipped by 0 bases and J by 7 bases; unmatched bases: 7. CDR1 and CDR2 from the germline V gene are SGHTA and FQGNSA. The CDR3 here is CASSLARLAGMNEQFF. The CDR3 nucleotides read TGTGCCAGCAGCTTAGCGCGGCTAGCGGGGATGAATGAGCAGTTCTTC.

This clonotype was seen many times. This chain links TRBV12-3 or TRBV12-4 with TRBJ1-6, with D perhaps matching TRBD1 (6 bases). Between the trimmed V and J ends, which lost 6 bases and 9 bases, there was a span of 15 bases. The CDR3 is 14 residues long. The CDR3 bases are TGTGCCAGCAGCCTACAGGGCGCGGGTTCACCCCTCCACTTT. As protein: CASSLQGAGSPLHF.

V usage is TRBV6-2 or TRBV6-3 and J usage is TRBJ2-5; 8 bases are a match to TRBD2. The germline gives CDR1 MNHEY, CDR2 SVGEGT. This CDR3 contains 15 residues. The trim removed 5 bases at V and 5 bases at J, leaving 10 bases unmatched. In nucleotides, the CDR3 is TGTGCCAGCAGTCGTCTAGCGGGCCCAGTGGAGACCCAGTACTTC. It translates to CASSRLAGPVETQYF.

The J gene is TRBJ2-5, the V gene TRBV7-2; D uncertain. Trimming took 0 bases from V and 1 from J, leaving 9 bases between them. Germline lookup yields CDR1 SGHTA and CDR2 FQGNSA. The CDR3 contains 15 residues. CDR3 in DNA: TGTGCCAGCAGCTTAGCGAAAGGGTTCCAAGAGACCCAGTACTTC. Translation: CASSLAKGFQETQYF.

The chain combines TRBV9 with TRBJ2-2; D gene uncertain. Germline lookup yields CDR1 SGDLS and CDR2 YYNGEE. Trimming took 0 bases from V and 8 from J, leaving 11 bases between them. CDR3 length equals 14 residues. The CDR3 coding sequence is TGTGCCAGCAGCGTAGAACCCTTCGGGGGGGAGCTGTTTTTT. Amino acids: CASSVEPFGGELFF.

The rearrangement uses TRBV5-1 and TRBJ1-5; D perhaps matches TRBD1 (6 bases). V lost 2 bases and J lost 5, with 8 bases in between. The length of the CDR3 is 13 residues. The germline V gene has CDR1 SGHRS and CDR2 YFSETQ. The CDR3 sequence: CASSLTGHQPQHF. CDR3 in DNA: TGCGCCAGCAGCTTAACAGGGCATCAGCCCCAGCATTTT.

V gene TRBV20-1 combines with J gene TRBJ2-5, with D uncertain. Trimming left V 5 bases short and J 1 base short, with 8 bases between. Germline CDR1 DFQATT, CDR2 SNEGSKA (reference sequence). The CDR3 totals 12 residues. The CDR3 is CSALGSQETQYF. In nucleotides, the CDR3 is TGCAGTGCTCTTGGGTCCCAAGAGACCCAGTACTTC.

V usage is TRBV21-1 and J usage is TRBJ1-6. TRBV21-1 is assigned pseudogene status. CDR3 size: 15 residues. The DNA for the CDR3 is TGTGCCAGCAACCGGGGCCCTCTGGGGAATTCACCCCTCCACTTT. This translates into CASNRGPLGNSPLHF.

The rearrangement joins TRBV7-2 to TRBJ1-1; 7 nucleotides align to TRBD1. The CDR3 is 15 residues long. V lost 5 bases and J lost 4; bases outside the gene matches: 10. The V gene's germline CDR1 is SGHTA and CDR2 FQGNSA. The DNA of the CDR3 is TGTGCCAGCAGCGGTTGGGCAGGGGGAGGCACTGAAGCTTTCTTT. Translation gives CASSGWAGGGTEAFF.